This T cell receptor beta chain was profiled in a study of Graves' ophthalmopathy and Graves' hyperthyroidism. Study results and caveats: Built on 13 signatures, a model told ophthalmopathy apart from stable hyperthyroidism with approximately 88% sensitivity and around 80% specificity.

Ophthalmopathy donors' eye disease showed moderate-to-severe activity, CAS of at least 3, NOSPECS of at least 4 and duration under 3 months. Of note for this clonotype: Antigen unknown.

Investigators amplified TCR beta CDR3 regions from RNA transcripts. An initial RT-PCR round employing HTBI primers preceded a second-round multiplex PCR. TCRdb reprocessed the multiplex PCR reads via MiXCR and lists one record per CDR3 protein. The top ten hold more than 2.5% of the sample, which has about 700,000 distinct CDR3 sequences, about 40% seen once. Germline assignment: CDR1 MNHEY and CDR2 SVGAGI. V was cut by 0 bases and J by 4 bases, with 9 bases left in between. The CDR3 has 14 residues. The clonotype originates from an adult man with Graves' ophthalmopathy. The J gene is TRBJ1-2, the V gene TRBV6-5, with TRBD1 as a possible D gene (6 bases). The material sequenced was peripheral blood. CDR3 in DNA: TGTGCCAGCAGTTACTCGAGGGACATCTATGGCTACACCTTC. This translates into CASSYSRDIYGYTF.